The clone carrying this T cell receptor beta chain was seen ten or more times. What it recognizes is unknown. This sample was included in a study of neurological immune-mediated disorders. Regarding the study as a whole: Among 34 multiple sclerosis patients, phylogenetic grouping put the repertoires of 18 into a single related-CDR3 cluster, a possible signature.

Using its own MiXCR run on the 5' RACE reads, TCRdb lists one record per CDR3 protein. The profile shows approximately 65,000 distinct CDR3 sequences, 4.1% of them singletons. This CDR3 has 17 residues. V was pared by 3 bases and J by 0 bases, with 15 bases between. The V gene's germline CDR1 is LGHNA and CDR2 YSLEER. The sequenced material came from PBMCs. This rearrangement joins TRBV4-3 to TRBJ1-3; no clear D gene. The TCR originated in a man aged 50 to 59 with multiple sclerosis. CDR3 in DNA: TGCGCCAGCAGCCAGTCAAATGCCAAAACCTCTGGAAACACCATATATTTT. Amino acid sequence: CASSQSNAKTSGNTIYF.